This TCR beta chain was captured in a study of T cells in Graves' hyperthyroidism and ophthalmopathy. Findings of the study overall: Before onset, ophthalmopathy was predicted by the model a median approximately 6.7 months earlier. A model of 13 V-J features distinguished ophthalmopathy from stable hyperthyroidism.

Concerning this clonotype itself: Its cognate antigen is unknown.

The CDR3 regions of TCR beta were amplified from RNA transcripts. In the first-round RT-PCR of the TCR CDR3, the HTBI primer set was used. Via MiXCR, TCRdb re-called the multiplex PCR reads, giving one row per CDR3 protein. This sample has about 570,000 distinct CDR3 sequences; 46% occur once, and the top ten carry around a fifth. Germline V CDR1 and CDR2: SGDLS, YYNGEE. Trimming removed 3 bases at V and 6 bases at J, with 19 bases between. This CDR3 spans 15 amino acids. This rearrangement joins TRBV9 to TRBJ2-7; D might be TRBD1 (6 bases). This clonotype was obtained from an adult woman with Graves' disease, either hyperthyroidism or ophthalmopathy (not recorded which). The sequencing input was peripheral blood or thyroid tissue (not recorded which). The CDR3 sequence: CASSGSRDGTFEQYF. The CDR3 DNA reads as TGTGCCAGCAGCGGATCCCGGGACGGGACATTCGAGCAGTACTTC.